These 12 T cell receptor beta chains share one sample of origin, sequenced in a study of patients and donors after allogeneic stem cell transplantation. MiXCR, run by TCRdb on the RT-PCR reads, gives a single entry per CDR3 protein. This table holds about a million distinct CDR3 sequences, 18% found once. Sequencing was carried out using blood, either unsorted or a sorted T cell fraction (not recorded which). The receptors come from a human donor who was either an allogeneic HSCT recipient or a stem cell or donor lymphocyte infusion donor (not recorded which). It is not recorded whose cells these are; they may come from a transplant donor.

This clonotype was found a few times. The genes are TRBV15 and TRBJ1-3, with D possibly matching TRBD1 (6 bases). This CDR3 is built from 16 residues. Germline V gene sequence: CDR1 LNHNV, CDR2 YYDKDF (reference sequence). Trimming pared 1 base from V and 0 bases from J, leaving 10 bases between. The CDR3 DNA reads TGTGCCACCAGCAGAGTGGGGGCCTTCTCTGGAAACACCATATATTTT. This translates into CATSRVGAFSGNTIYF.

The rearrangement joins TRBV30 to TRBJ1-2; possibly TRBD1 for D (5 bases). Germline V lookup: CDR1 GTSNPN, CDR2 SVGIG (reference sequence). This CDR3 has 13 residues. Deletions cut 2 bases from V and 4 bases from J, with 11 bases between. The DNA for the CDR3 is TGTGCCTGGAGTAAGGGGAGCCTCTATGGCTACACCTTC. Its translation: CAWSKGSLYGYTF.

In this sample, this clonotype turned up once. The chain has TRBV4-2 and TRBJ1-4; the match to TRBD1 covers 8 bases. This CDR3 spans 18 amino acids. V shed 2 bases, J shed 8 bases, and the junction held 16 bases outside the gene matches. Germline V gene sequence: CDR1 LGHNA, CDR2 YNFKEQ. The CDR3 DNA follows: TGTGCCAGCAGCCAATGGGCTTCGATTGGGGACAGGTCAGAAAAACTGTTTTTT. Protein: CASSQWASIGDRSEKLFF.

V is TRBV25-1 and J is TRBJ1-5; 7 nucleotides align to TRBD1. This CDR3 comprises 15 residues. The germline CDR1 and CDR2 sequences are MGHDK and SYGVNS. Trimming took 4 bases from V and 3 from J; bases not matched to a gene: 6. CDR3 loop: CASSGTGGLNQPQHF. The CDR3 DNA reads TGTGCCAGCAGTGGGACAGGTGGACTCAATCAGCCCCAGCATTTT.

The table lists this clonotype with a few counts. J is TRBJ2-1 and V is TRBV20-1; 9 bases match TRBD2. Trimming cost V 6 bases and J 5 bases; bases outside gene matches: 8. The CDR3 loop spans 14 amino acids. The germline V gene has CDR1 DFQATT and CDR2 SNEGSKA (reference sequence). DNA for the CDR3: TGCAGTGCGAAGGTTAGCGGGAGTCACAATGAGCAGTTCTTC. This encodes CSAKVSGSHNEQFF.

CDR3 protein: CASSVGGQGWNTIYF. CDR3 in DNA: TGTGCCAGCAGCGTAGGCGGTCAGGGTTGGAACACCATATATTTT. The chain carries TRBV9 and TRBJ1-3; D perhaps matches TRBD1 (5 bases). The V end lost 0 bases, the J end lost 7 bases, and 14 bases lay between the germline ends. Germline-derived CDR1 and CDR2 are SGDLS and YYNGEE. The CDR3 loop spans 15 amino acids.

The chain couples TRBV5-6 to TRBJ2-2; possibly TRBD1 or TRBD2 for D (5 bases each). The CDR3 covers 19 residues. Germline CDR1 SGHDT, CDR2 YYEEEE. Trimming removed 1 base at V and 3 bases at J, with 22 bases between. This CDR3 is CASSLPPASGHGDTGELFF. Here the CDR3 DNA reads TGTGCCAGCAGCTTGCCTCCGGCATCGGGGCACGGGGACACCGGGGAGCTGTTTTTT.

The rearrangement joins TRBV6-4 to TRBJ2-3, with D possibly being TRBD2 (5 bases). The CDR3 contains 16 residues. V gave up 7 bases and J gave up 0 bases, with 17 bases separating them. Germline V CDR1 and CDR2: MRHNA, SNTAGT. The DNA for the CDR3 is TGTGCCAGCACCACGAGCTTAGCGAGTAGCACAGATACGCAGTATTTT. This sequence encodes CASTTSLASSTDTQYF.

This chain links TRBV7-9 with TRBJ1-3; weak D call: TRBD1 (5 bases). The V gene's germline CDR1 is SEHNR and CDR2 FQNEAQ (reference sequence). Between the trimmed V and J ends, which lost 6 bases and 2 bases, there was a span of 14 bases. This CDR3 contains 15 residues. CDR3 sequence (DNA): TGTGCCAGCAGTCAACAGGTGGGAGCTGGAAACACCATATATTTT. Translated, it gives CASSQQVGAGNTIYF. Full variable domain (missing parts from reference TRBV7-9 and TRBJ1-3): DTGVSQNPRHKITKRGQNVTFRCDPISEHNRLYWYRQTLGQGPEFLTYFQNEAQLEKSRLLSDRFSAERPKGSFSTLEIQRTEQGDSAMYLCASSQQVGAGNTIYFGEGSWLTVV.

This clonotype was counted many times. This chain uses TRBV12-3 or TRBV12-4 with TRBJ1-5; D gene uncertain. Deletions cut 3 bases from V and 5 bases from J, with 8 bases between. CDR3 length: 13 residues. The CDR3 spells CASSFRSDQPQHF. In nucleotides, the CDR3 is TGTGCCAGCAGTTTCAGGTCCGATCAGCCCCAGCATTTT.

The V gene is TRBV20-1, the J gene TRBJ2-5; a weak D match, TRBD2 (6 bases). CDR3 length equals 14 residues. Germline V CDR1 and CDR2: DFQATT, SNEGSKA (reference sequence). V lost 0 bases to trimming and J lost 4 bases, with 12 bases between them. The CDR3, as DNA: TGCAGTGCTAGAGATGCGGGAAGTCGAGAGACCCAGTACTTC. Its translation is CSARDAGSRETQYF.

The V and J genes are TRBV11-1 and TRBJ1-3; 9 nucleotides match TRBD1. CDR3 size: 18 residues. V shed 3 bases, J shed 0 bases, and the junction held 9 bases outside the gene matches. Germline assignment: CDR1 SGHAT and CDR2 FQDESV (reference sequence). In nucleotides, the CDR3 is TGTGCCAGCAGCTTCCCTGGACAGGGGCACCACTCTGGAAACACCATATATTTT. Its protein is CASSFPGQGHHSGNTIYF.